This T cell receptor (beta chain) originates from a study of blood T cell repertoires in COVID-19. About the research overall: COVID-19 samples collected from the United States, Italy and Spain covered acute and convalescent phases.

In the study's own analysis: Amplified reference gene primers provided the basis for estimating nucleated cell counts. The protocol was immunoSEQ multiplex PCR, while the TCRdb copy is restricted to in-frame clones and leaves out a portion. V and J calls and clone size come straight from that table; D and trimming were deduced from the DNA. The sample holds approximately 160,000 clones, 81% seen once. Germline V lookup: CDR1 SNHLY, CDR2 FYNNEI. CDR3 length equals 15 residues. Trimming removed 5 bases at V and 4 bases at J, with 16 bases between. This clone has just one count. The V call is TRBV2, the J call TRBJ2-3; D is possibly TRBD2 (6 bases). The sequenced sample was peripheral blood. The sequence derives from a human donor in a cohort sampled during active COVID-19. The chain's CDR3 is CASSPSTSKPDTQYF. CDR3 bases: TGTGCCAGCAGTCCATCCACTAGCAAGCCAGATACGCAGTATTTT.